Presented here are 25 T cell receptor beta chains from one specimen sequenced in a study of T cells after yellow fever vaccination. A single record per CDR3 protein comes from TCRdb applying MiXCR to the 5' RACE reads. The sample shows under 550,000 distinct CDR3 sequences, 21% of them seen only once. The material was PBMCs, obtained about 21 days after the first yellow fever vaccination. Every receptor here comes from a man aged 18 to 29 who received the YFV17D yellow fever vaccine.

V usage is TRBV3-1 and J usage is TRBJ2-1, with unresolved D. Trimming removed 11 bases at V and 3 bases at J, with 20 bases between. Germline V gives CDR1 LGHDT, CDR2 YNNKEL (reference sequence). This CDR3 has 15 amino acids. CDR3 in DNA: TGTGCCTGCTGCCAAGAAGCGTACAGCTACAATGAGCAGTTCTTC. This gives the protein CACCQEAYSYNEQFF.

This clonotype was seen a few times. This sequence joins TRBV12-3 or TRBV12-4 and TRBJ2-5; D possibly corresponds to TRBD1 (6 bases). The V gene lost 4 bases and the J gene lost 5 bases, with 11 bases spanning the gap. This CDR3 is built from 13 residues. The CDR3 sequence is CASSSTGWETQYF. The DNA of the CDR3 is TGTGCCAGCAGTTCCACAGGGTGGGAGACCCAGTACTTC.

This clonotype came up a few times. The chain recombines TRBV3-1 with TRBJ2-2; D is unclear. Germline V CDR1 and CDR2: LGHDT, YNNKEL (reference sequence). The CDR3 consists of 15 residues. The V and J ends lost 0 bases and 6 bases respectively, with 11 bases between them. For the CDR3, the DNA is TGTGCCAGCAGCCAAGATTGGGGAATCCCCGGGGAGCTGTTTTTT. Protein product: CASSQDWGIPGELFF.

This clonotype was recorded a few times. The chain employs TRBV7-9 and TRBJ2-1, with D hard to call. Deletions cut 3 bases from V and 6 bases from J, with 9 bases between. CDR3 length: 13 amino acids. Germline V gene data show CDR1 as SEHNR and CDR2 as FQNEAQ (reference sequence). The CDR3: CASSFAVTNEQFF. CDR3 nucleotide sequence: TGTGCCAGCAGCTTTGCGGTTACCAATGAGCAGTTCTTC.

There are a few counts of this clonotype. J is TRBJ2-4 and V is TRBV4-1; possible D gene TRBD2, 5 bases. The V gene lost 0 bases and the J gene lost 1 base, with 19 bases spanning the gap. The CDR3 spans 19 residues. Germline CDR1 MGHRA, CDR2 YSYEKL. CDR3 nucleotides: TGCGCCAGCAGCCAAGATGGAGGCCGGGGTTCGGGGGCCAAAAACATTCAGTACTTC. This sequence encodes CASSQDGGRGSGAKNIQYF.

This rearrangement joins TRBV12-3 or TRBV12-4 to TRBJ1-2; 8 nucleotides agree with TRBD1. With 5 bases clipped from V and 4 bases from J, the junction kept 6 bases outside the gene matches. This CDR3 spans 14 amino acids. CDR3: CASSRTGMVYGYTF. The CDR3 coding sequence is TGTGCCAGCAGTAGGACAGGGATGGTCTATGGCTACACCTTC.

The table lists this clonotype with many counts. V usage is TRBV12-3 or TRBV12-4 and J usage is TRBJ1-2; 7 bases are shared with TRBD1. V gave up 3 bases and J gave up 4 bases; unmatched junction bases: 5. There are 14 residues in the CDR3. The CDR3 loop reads CASSLAGTAYGYTF. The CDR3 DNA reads TGTGCCAGCAGTTTGGCCGGGACAGCCTATGGCTACACCTTC.

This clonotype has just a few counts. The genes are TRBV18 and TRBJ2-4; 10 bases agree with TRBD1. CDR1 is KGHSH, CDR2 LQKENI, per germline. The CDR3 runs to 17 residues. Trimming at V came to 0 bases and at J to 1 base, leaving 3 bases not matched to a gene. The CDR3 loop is CASSPPDRGAAKNIQYF. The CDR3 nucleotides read TGTGCCAGCTCACCACCGGACAGGGGGGCGGCCAAAAACATTCAGTACTTC.

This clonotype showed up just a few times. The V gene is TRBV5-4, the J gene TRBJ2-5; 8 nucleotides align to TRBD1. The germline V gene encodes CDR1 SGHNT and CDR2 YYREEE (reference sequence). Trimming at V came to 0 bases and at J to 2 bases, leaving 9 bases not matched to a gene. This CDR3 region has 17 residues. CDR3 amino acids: CASSLGNADRGQETQYF. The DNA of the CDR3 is TGTGCCAGCAGCTTGGGAAATGCCGACAGGGGACAAGAGACCCAGTACTTC.

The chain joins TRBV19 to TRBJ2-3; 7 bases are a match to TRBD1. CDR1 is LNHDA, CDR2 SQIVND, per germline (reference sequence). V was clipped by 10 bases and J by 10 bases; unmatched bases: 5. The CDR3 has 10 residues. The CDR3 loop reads CATSGTAQYF. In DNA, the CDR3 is TGTGCCACCTCCGGGACAGCGCAGTATTTT.

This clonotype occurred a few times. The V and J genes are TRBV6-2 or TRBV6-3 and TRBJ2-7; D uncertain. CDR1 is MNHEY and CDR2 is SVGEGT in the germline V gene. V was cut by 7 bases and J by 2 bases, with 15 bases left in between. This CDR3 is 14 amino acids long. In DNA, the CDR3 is TGTGCCAGCAAGTACCTTGACGGAACCTACGAGCAGTACTTC. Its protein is CASKYLDGTYEQYF.

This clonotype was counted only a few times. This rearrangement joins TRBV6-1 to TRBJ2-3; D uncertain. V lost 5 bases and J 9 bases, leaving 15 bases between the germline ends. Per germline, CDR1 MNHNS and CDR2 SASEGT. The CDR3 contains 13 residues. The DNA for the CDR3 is TGTGCCAGCAGTCCCCCCGCACGAGCCACGCAGTATTTT. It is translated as CASSPPARATQYF.

The CDR3 DNA reads TGTGCCAGCAGCTTAGTGCCAGGGCGGAATGAGCAGTTCTTC. Residues: CASSLVPGRNEQFF. The chain joins TRBV11-2 to TRBJ2-1, with D possibly matching TRBD1 (5 bases). Trimming shortened V by 1 base and J by 7 bases, and 11 bases separated the two germline ends. The germline V gene has CDR1 SGHAT and CDR2 FQNNGV. This CDR3 spans 14 amino acids.

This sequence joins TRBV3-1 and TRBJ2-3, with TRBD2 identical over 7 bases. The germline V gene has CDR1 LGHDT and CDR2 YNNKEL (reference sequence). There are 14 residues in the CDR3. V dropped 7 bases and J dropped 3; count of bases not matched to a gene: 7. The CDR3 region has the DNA TGTGCCAGCATAGCGGGCCGAATAACAGATACGCAGTATTTT. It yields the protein CASIAGRITDTQYF.

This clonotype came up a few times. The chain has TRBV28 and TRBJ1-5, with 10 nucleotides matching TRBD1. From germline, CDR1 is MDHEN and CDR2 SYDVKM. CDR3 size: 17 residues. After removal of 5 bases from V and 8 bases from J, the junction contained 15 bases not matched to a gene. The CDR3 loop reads CASSPQGGQGFMEPQHF. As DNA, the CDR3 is TGTGCCAGCAGTCCCCAGGGGGGACAGGGGTTTATGGAGCCCCAGCATTTT.

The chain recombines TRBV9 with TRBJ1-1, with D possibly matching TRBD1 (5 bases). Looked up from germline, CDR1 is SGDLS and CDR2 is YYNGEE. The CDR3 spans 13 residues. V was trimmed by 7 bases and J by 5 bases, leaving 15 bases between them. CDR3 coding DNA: TGTGCCAGCCAGTCCCCCGGGGGTACTGAAGCTTTCTTT. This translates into CASQSPGGTEAFF.

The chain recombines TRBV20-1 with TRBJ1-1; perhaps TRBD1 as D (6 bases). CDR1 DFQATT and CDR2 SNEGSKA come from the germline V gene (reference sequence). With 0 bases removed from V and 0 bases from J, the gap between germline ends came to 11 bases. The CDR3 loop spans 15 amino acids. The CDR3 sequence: CSARDTGHMNTEAFF. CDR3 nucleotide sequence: TGCAGTGCTAGAGATACGGGACATATGAACACTGAAGCTTTCTTT.

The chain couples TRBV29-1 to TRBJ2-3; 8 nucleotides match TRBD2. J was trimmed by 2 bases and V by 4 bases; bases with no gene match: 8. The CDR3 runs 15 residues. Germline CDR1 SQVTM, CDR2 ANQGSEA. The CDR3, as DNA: TGCAGCGTTGGGAAACGGGGGGGCGACACAGATACGCAGTATTTT. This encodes CSVGKRGGDTDTQYF.

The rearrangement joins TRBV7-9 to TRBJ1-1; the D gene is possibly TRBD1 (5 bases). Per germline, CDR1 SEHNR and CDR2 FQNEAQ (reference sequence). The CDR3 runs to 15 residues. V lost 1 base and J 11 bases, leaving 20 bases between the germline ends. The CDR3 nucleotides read TGTGCCAGCAGCTTAGGGGAGGGACCTCCCCTGGGGGCTTTCTTT. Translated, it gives CASSLGEGPPLGAFF.

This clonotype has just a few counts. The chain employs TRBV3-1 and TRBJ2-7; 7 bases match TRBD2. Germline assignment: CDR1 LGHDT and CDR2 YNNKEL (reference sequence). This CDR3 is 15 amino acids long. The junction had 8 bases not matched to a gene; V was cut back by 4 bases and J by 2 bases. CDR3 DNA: TGTGCCAGCAGCCCCTGGGAGGGGTCAACCTACGAGCAGTACTTC. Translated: CASSPWEGSTYEQYF.

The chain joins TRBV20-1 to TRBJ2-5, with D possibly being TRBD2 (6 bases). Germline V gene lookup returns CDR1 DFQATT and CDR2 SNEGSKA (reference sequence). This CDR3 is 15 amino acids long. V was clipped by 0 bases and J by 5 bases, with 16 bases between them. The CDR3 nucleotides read TGCAGTGCTAGAGACCCTTGGAGGGGAGCGGAGACCCAGTACTTC. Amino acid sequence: CSARDPWRGAETQYF.

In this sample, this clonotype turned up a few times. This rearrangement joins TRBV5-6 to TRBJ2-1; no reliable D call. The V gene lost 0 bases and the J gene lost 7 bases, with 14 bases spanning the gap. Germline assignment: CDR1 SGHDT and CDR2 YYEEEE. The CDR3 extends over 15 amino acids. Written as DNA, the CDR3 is TGTGCCAGCAGCTTGGAGTTGTCAGGTGGAAATGAGCAGTTCTTC. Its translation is CASSLELSGGNEQFF.

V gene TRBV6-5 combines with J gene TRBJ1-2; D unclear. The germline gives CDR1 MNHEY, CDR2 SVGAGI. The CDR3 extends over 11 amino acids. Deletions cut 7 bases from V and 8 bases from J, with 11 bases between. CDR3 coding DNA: TGTGCCAGCATTTTCCTAGGCGGCTACACCTTC. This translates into CASIFLGGYTF.

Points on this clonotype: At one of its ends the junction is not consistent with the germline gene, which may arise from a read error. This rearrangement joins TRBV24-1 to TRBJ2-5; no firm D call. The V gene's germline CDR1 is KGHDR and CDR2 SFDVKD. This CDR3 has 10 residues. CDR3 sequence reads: CVTNRETQYF. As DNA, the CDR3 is TGTGTCACCAATAGGGAGACCCAGTACTTC.

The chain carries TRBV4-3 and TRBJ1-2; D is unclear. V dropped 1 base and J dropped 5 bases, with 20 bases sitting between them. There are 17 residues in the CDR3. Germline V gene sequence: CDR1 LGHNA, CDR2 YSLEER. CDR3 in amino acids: CASSQGIGLALRYGYTF. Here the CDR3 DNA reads TGCGCCAGCAGCCAAGGGATCGGGCTTGCCCTTCGGTATGGCTACACCTTC.